This passage covers 8 T cell receptor beta chains from one sample sequenced in a study of PD-1 and CTLA-4 blockade in melanoma. Some clones are missing from TCRdb's copy, which holds only in-frame ones; the method was immunoSEQ multiplex PCR. The repertoire holds tens of thousands of clones, roughly nine tenths seen once, with around 6.3% in the top ten. The sequencing here drew on CD8+ T cells from peripheral blood, taken from a patient given anti-PD-1 treatment. The receptors shown here come from a human donor with melanoma.

This sequence joins TRBV28 and TRBJ2-4, with D possibly being TRBD1 or TRBD2 (5 bases each). CDR3 length: 11 residues. V lost 10 bases and J lost 9, with 13 bases in between. The germline CDR1 and CDR2 sequences are MDHEN and SYDVKM. The CDR3 DNA is TGTGCCATCCGGTCTGGGGGCATTCAGTACTTC. Amino acids: CAIRSGGIQYF.

CDR3 in amino acids: CASSLAIGTPSSGELFF. For the CDR3, the DNA is TGTGCCAGCAGCTTAGCTATCGGGACCCCTTCATCCGGGGAGCTGTTTTTT. The chain combines TRBV11-2 with TRBJ2-2; tentatively, D is TRBD1 or TRBD2 (5 bases each). Trimming left V 1 base short and J 6 bases short, with 18 bases between. Germline CDR1 is SGHAT and CDR2 is FQNNGV. The CDR3 loop spans 17 amino acids.

The chain carries TRBV7-2 and TRBJ2-7; possibly TRBD1 for D (8 bases). Germline-derived CDR1 and CDR2 are SGHTA and FQGNSA. V shed 5 bases and J shed 7 bases, with 15 bases lying between them. This CDR3 is 13 amino acids long. The CDR3 nucleotides are TGTGCCAGCAGCCCAACAGGGGGGGGAGAGCAGTACTTC. It translates to CASSPTGGGEQYF.

The CDR3 sequence is CASSLGWDNEQFF. DNA for the CDR3: TGTGCCAGCAGCCTGGGATGGGACAATGAGCAGTTCTTC. V is TRBV7-9 and J is TRBJ2-1; D ambiguous. Per the germline V gene, CDR1 is SEHNR and CDR2 is FQNEAQ (reference sequence). The CDR3 has 13 residues. V shed 5 bases and J shed 5 bases, with 10 bases lying between them.

This clone was observed a few times. The chain couples TRBV6-6 to TRBJ2-7; possibly TRBD1 or TRBD2 for D (5 bases each). The CDR3 has 11 amino acids. The V end lost 8 bases, the J end lost 6 bases, and 11 bases lay between the germline ends. The germline V gene encodes CDR1 MNHNY and CDR2 SVGAGI (reference sequence). The CDR3 nucleotides are TGTGCCAGCGGAAGTGGGGGCGAGCAGTACTTC. Its protein is CASGSGGEQYF.

The rearrangement joins TRBV9 to TRBJ2-7; possible D gene TRBD2, 5 bases. V lost 4 bases and J 3 bases, leaving 17 bases between the germline ends. CDR3 length: 15 amino acids. Germline V gene data show CDR1 as SGDLS and CDR2 as YYNGEE. CDR3 DNA sequence: TGTGCCAGCAGCTCTCAGGCGGGTAAAAGCTACGAGCAGTACTTC. As protein: CASSSQAGKSYEQYF.

The chain employs TRBV5-5 and TRBJ1-1; D perhaps matches TRBD1 (6 bases). V was pared by 6 bases and J by 1 base, with 10 bases between. This CDR3 has 13 residues. Germline V gives CDR1 SGHKS, CDR2 YYEKEE (reference sequence). The CDR3 sequence: CASMGHPNTEAFF. Here the CDR3 DNA reads TGTGCCAGCATGGGACATCCGAACACTGAAGCTTTCTTT.

This clone was recorded only once. CDR3 sequence (DNA): TGCGCCAGCAGCCAAGATTGGGGGAGGGACAACCCTAACTATGGCTACACCTTC. It is translated as CASSQDWGRDNPNYGYTF. The V call is TRBV4-3, the J call TRBJ1-2; D is perhaps TRBD1 (6 bases). The germline V gene encodes CDR1 LGHNA and CDR2 YSLEER. V dropped 0 bases and J dropped 0 bases, with 17 bases sitting between them. The CDR3 is made up of 18 amino acids.